Listed below are T cell receptor beta chains from one sample, sequenced in a study of cytomegalovirus exposure and HLA in healthy donors. TCRdb's copy holds only in-frame clones and misses some; the assay was immunoSEQ multiplex PCR. The table shows roughly 180,000 clones, with about four fifths occurring only once. The sample was PBMCs. The source is a boy younger than 18 in good health and CMV-seronegative. Both conserved end residues are part of each CDR3. The order of the fields is CDR3 protein, CDR3 DNA, CDR3 length, J gene, D gene, clone size, V gene. A D gene is named only where the DNA matches it firmly. A row's size may be missing; if present it is once, few, many or a size class.

CDR3aa: CAWSPRGEQYF
CDR3nt: TGTGCCTGGAGTCCCAGGGGCGAGCAGTACTTC
len: 11
j_gene: TRBJ2-7
d_gene: NA
abundance: NA
v_gene: TRBV30

CDR3aa: CASSSNRGLTEAFF
CDR3nt: TGTGCCAGCAGCAGTAACAGGGGGCTCACTGAAGCTTTCTTT
len: 14
j_gene: TRBJ1-1
d_gene: TRBD1
abundance: NA
v_gene: TRBV5-4

CDR3aa: CASSLRDRTRSGANVLTF
CDR3nt: TGTGCCAGCAGCTTACGGGACAGAACCCGATCTGGGGCCAACGTCCTGACTTTC
len: 18
j_gene: TRBJ2-6
d_gene: TRBD1
abundance: NA
v_gene: TRBV11-1

CDR3aa: CASSLISVIEAFF
CDR3nt: TGTGCCAGCAGTTTAATTTCGGTTATTGAAGCTTTCTTT
len: 13
j_gene: TRBJ1-1
d_gene: NA
abundance: NA
v_gene: TRBV27

CDR3aa: CASSAPGLPGRQYF
CDR3nt: TGTGCCAGCAGTGCACCGGGACTCCCTGGACGGCAGTACTTC
len: 14
j_gene: TRBJ2-7
d_gene: NA
abundance: NA
v_gene: TRBV6-5

CDR3aa: CASSSGLAAHEQYF
CDR3nt: TGTGCCAGCAGTTCGGGACTAGCGGCCCACGAGCAGTACTTC
len: 14
j_gene: TRBJ2-7
d_gene: TRBD2
abundance: NA
v_gene: TRBV27

CDR3aa: CAISGGGALAKNIQYF
CDR3nt: TGTGCCATCAGTGGAGGGGGAGCGCTGGCCAAAAACATTCAGTACTTC
len: 16
j_gene: TRBJ2-4
d_gene: NA
abundance: once
v_gene: TRBV10-3

CDR3aa: CASSLVQAGGYTF
CDR3nt: TGTGCCAGCAGCTTAGTCCAGGCCGGTGGCTACACCTTC
len: 13
j_gene: TRBJ1-2
d_gene: NA
abundance: once
v_gene: TRBV7-8

CDR3aa: CASSTIGTGILDEAFF
CDR3nt: TGTGCCAGCAGTACCATCGGGACAGGGATACTAGATGAAGCTTTCTTT
len: 16
j_gene: TRBJ1-1
d_gene: TRBD1
abundance: NA
v_gene: TRBV27

CDR3aa: CASSVEGSPPWTLYEQYF
CDR3nt: TGTGCCAGCAGCGTAGAAGGAAGCCCCCCGTGGACACTATACGAGCAGTACTTC
len: 18
j_gene: TRBJ2-7
d_gene: NA
abundance: NA
v_gene: TRBV9

CDR3aa: CASSIGTANYGYTF
CDR3nt: TGTGCCAGCAGCATCGGGACAGCTAACTATGGCTACACCTTC
len: 14
j_gene: TRBJ1-2
d_gene: TRBD1
abundance: NA
v_gene: TRBV28

CDR3aa: CAWNRGGNTEAFF
CDR3nt: TGTGCCTGGAATAGGGGGGGGAACACTGAAGCTTTCTTT
len: 13
j_gene: TRBJ1-1
d_gene: NA
abundance: NA
v_gene: TRBV30

CDR3aa: CAWRLALAGTYEQYF
CDR3nt: TGTGCCTGGAGGCTGGCCCTAGCGGGAACCTACGAGCAGTACTTC
len: 15
j_gene: TRBJ2-7
d_gene: TRBD2
abundance: once
v_gene: TRBV30

CDR3aa: CASSVAGGATDTQYF
CDR3nt: TGTGCCAGCAGCGTAGCTGGGGGGGCGACAGATACGCAGTATTTT
len: 15
j_gene: TRBJ2-3
d_gene: NA
abundance: NA
v_gene: TRBV9

CDR3aa: CASSYYRGPDQPQHF
CDR3nt: TGTGCCAGCAGTTACTACAGGGGGCCCGATCAGCCCCAGCATTTT
len: 15
j_gene: TRBJ1-5
d_gene: TRBD1
abundance: NA
v_gene: TRBV6-5

CDR3aa: CASSYSIATTYEQYF
CDR3nt: TGTGCCAGCAGTTACTCGATCGCCACCACCTACGAGCAGTACTTC
len: 15
j_gene: TRBJ2-7
d_gene: NA
abundance: NA
v_gene: TRBV6-5

CDR3aa: CSANGGTEAFF
CDR3nt: TGCAGTGCTAACGGCGGGACTGAAGCTTTCTTT
len: 11
j_gene: TRBJ1-1
d_gene: NA
abundance: NA
v_gene: TRBV20-1

CDR3aa: CASSLSTGIEAFF
CDR3nt: TGCGCCAGCAGTCTGTCGACAGGAATTGAAGCTTTCTTT
len: 13
j_gene: TRBJ1-1
d_gene: NA
abundance: NA
v_gene: TRBV5-1

CDR3aa: CAISESKGQAWNTEAFF
CDR3nt: TGTGCCATCAGTGAGTCGAAGGGACAGGCATGGAACACTGAAGCTTTCTTT
len: 17
j_gene: TRBJ1-1
d_gene: TRBD1
abundance: few
v_gene: TRBV10-3

CDR3aa: CASSEARAGGQETQYF
CDR3nt: TGTGCCAGCAGTGAAGCGAGAGCGGGAGGCCAAGAGACCCAGTACTTC
len: 16
j_gene: TRBJ2-5
d_gene: TRBD2
abundance: NA
v_gene: TRBV2

CDR3aa: CASLGFQEGYEQYF
CDR3nt: TGCGCCAGCTTGGGTTTTCAGGAAGGTTACGAGCAGTACTTC
len: 14
j_gene: TRBJ2-7
d_gene: NA
abundance: few
v_gene: TRBV10-2

CDR3aa: CASRRRQGTLNQPQHF
CDR3nt: TGTGCCAGCAGGAGGAGACAGGGAACCTTGAATCAGCCCCAGCATTTT
len: 16
j_gene: TRBJ1-5
d_gene: TRBD1
abundance: NA
v_gene: TRBV6-6

CDR3aa: CASSLFAGQYGYTF
CDR3nt: TGTGCCAGCAGTTTATTCGCAGGGCAATATGGCTACACCTTC
len: 14
j_gene: TRBJ1-2
d_gene: NA
abundance: NA
v_gene: TRBV27

CDR3aa: CASSLAPSGNTIYF
CDR3nt: TGTGCCAGCAGTTTGGCCCCCTCTGGAAACACCATATATTTT
len: 14
j_gene: TRBJ1-3
d_gene: NA
abundance: NA
v_gene: TRBV27

CDR3aa: CASSLAGQPFYGYTF
CDR3nt: TGTGCCAGCAGCTTAGCCGGACAGCCCTTCTATGGCTACACCTTC
len: 15
j_gene: TRBJ1-2
d_gene: NA
abundance: NA
v_gene: TRBV7-8

CDR3aa: CASSANTGGSTQYF
CDR3nt: TGTGCCAGCAGCGCCAATACAGGGGGCAGTACGCAGTATTTT
len: 14
j_gene: TRBJ2-3
d_gene: TRBD1
abundance: NA
v_gene: TRBV9

CDR3aa: CASSVGGQGTYNEQFF
CDR3nt: TGTGCCAGCAGTGTTGGGGGACAGGGGACTTACAATGAGCAGTTCTTC
len: 16
j_gene: TRBJ2-1
d_gene: TRBD1
abundance: NA
v_gene: TRBV9

CDR3aa: CAGNRGNSPLHF
CDR3nt: TGTGCCGGTAACAGGGGTAATTCACCCCTCCACTTT
len: 12
j_gene: TRBJ1-6
d_gene: TRBD1
abundance: NA
v_gene: TRBV6-1

CDR3aa: CASSFLSGRSAGELFF
CDR3nt: TGTGCCAGCAGTTTCCTTAGCGGGAGATCGGCCGGGGAGCTGTTTTTT
len: 16
j_gene: TRBJ2-2
d_gene: TRBD2
abundance: NA
v_gene: TRBV6-5

CDR3aa: CASSSRQGARGTGELFF
CDR3nt: TGTGCCAGCAGCTCACGACAGGGGGCGCGGGGGACCGGGGAGCTGTTTTTT
len: 17
j_gene: TRBJ2-2
d_gene: TRBD1
abundance: NA
v_gene: TRBV5-4

CDR3aa: CAWTEGAGGYTF
CDR3nt: TGTGCCTGGACCGAGGGGGCGGGAGGCTACACCTTC
len: 12
j_gene: TRBJ1-2
d_gene: TRBD1
abundance: NA
v_gene: TRBV30

CDR3aa: CASSGGGIEAFF
CDR3nt: TGTGCCAGCAGTGGCGGGGGTATTGAAGCTTTCTTT
len: 12
j_gene: TRBJ1-1
d_gene: NA
abundance: NA
v_gene: TRBV6-1

CDR3aa: CAWDDSYEQYF
CDR3nt: TGTGCCTGGGACGACAGCTACGAGCAGTACTTC
len: 11
j_gene: TRBJ2-7
d_gene: NA
abundance: once
v_gene: TRBV30

CDR3aa: CAWSVGSGTNYGYTF
CDR3nt: TGTGCCTGGAGTGTGGGTTCGGGTACTAACTATGGCTACACCTTC
len: 15
j_gene: TRBJ1-2
d_gene: NA
abundance: NA
v_gene: TRBV30

CDR3aa: CASSDRDYPYEQYF
CDR3nt: TGTGCCAGCAGTGACAGGGATTACCCCTACGAGCAGTACTTC
len: 14
j_gene: TRBJ2-7
d_gene: NA
abundance: NA
v_gene: TRBV25-1

CDR3aa: CASSPLGTGTHEQYF
CDR3nt: TGTGCCAGCTCACCCCTCGGGACAGGGACCCACGAGCAGTACTTC
len: 15
j_gene: TRBJ2-7
d_gene: TRBD1
abundance: once
v_gene: TRBV18

CDR3aa: CASSERWVMNTEAFF
CDR3nt: TGTGCCAGCAGTGAGAGGTGGGTAATGAACACTGAAGCTTTCTTT
len: 15
j_gene: TRBJ1-1
d_gene: NA
abundance: NA
v_gene: TRBV6-4

CDR3aa: CASGRRGYEQYF
CDR3nt: TGTGCCAGCGGGAGACGGGGCTACGAGCAGTACTTC
len: 12
j_gene: TRBJ2-7
d_gene: NA
abundance: NA
v_gene: TRBV2

CDR3aa: CASSLVEGGPLSGANVLTF
CDR3nt: TGTGCCAGCAGCTTGGTCGAAGGCGGTCCCCTCTCTGGGGCCAACGTCCTGACTTTC
len: 19
j_gene: TRBJ2-6
d_gene: NA
abundance: NA
v_gene: TRBV5-5

CDR3aa: CASSLLRGTGELFF
CDR3nt: TGTGCCAGCAGCTTATTACGGGGCACCGGGGAGCTGTTTTTT
len: 14
j_gene: TRBJ2-2
d_gene: NA
abundance: NA
v_gene: TRBV7-6

CDR3aa: CASSHPGGYEQYF
CDR3nt: TGTGCCAGCAGCCACCCTGGGGGGTACGAGCAGTACTTC
len: 13
j_gene: TRBJ2-7
d_gene: NA
abundance: NA
v_gene: TRBV2

CDR3aa: CASSWPGQTYEQYF
CDR3nt: TGTGCCAGCAGCTGGCCGGGACAGACCTACGAGCAGTACTTC
len: 14
j_gene: TRBJ2-7
d_gene: TRBD1
abundance: NA
v_gene: TRBV5-8

CDR3aa: CASSLYDQGPGYGYTF
CDR3nt: TGTGCCAGCAGTTTGTATGATCAGGGGCCCGGCTATGGCTACACCTTC
len: 16
j_gene: TRBJ1-2
d_gene: NA
abundance: NA
v_gene: TRBV28

CDR3aa: CASSERAGASYNEQFF
CDR3nt: TGCGCCAGCAGTGAGCGAGCGGGGGCCTCCTACAATGAGCAGTTCTTC
len: 16
j_gene: TRBJ2-1
d_gene: TRBD2
abundance: NA
v_gene: TRBV10-1

CDR3aa: CASSLAITGELFF
CDR3nt: TGTGCTAGCAGCTTAGCTATCACCGGGGAGCTGTTTTTT
len: 13
j_gene: TRBJ2-2
d_gene: NA
abundance: once
v_gene: TRBV7-7

CDR3aa: CASSIGQGDGYTF
CDR3nt: TGTGCCAGCAGCATAGGACAGGGCGATGGCTACACCTTC
len: 13
j_gene: TRBJ1-2
d_gene: TRBD1
abundance: NA
v_gene: TRBV14

CDR3aa: CASSVIPGQPQHF
CDR3nt: TGTGCCAGCAGCGTTATTCCGGGGCAGCCCCAGCATTTT
len: 13
j_gene: TRBJ1-5
d_gene: NA
abundance: NA
v_gene: TRBV7-2

CDR3aa: CASSFQGAVGYTF
CDR3nt: TGTGCCAGCAGCTTTCAGGGGGCAGTTGGCTACACCTTC
len: 13
j_gene: TRBJ1-2
d_gene: TRBD1
abundance: NA
v_gene: TRBV5-6

CDR3aa: CASRTGDSFYEQYF
CDR3nt: TGCGCCAGCAGAACAGGAGACTCCTTCTACGAGCAGTACTTC
len: 14
j_gene: TRBJ2-7
d_gene: NA
abundance: NA
v_gene: TRBV5-1

CDR3aa: CASSYPTSGSIDEQFF
CDR3nt: TGTGCCAGCAGTTACCCTACTAGCGGGAGTATAGATGAGCAGTTCTTC
len: 16
j_gene: TRBJ2-1
d_gene: TRBD2
abundance: once
v_gene: TRBV6-6

CDR3aa: CSVSIPSGLTYEQYF
CDR3nt: TGCAGCGTTAGTATCCCTAGCGGACTAACCTACGAGCAGTACTTC
len: 15
j_gene: TRBJ2-7
d_gene: TRBD2
abundance: NA
v_gene: TRBV29-1

CDR3aa: CASSLTPPRYTF
CDR3nt: TGTGCCAGCAGCTTGACACCCCCCCGCTACACCTTC
len: 12
j_gene: TRBJ1-2
d_gene: NA
abundance: few
v_gene: TRBV5-6

CDR3aa: CASSVSGMAYNEQFF
CDR3nt: TGTGCCAGCAGTGTCTCGGGGATGGCCTACAATGAGCAGTTCTTC
len: 15
j_gene: TRBJ2-1
d_gene: NA
abundance: few
v_gene: TRBV2

CDR3aa: CASRGRAVSSEAFF
CDR3nt: TGTGCCAGTCGTGGGAGGGCTGTCTCGTCTGAAGCTTTCTTT
len: 14
j_gene: TRBJ1-1
d_gene: NA
abundance: once
v_gene: TRBV2

CDR3aa: CASSPGSLSTEAFF
CDR3nt: TGTGCCAGCAGCCCCGGGAGTCTCTCCACTGAAGCTTTCTTT
len: 14
j_gene: TRBJ1-1
d_gene: NA
abundance: few
v_gene: TRBV5-6

CDR3aa: CASSVRSGGFANTDTQYF
CDR3nt: TGTGCCAGCAGCGTAAGGAGCGGGGGGTTTGCTAACACAGATACGCAGTATTTT
len: 18
j_gene: TRBJ2-3
d_gene: TRBD2
abundance: NA
v_gene: TRBV9

CDR3aa: CASRGGNEQFF
CDR3nt: TGTGCCAGCAGGGGAGGGAATGAGCAGTTCTTC
len: 11
j_gene: TRBJ2-1
d_gene: TRBD2
abundance: few
v_gene: TRBV5-6